The sequence of this T cell receptor (beta chain) was determined in a study of OX40 agonist ivuxolimab in advanced cancers. Across the study: All patients had ivuxolimab intravenously every 2 weeks at 0.01 to 10 mg/kg. One patient with hepatocellular carcinoma and two with cutaneous melanoma, three in all, had partial responses. Overall study findings and caveats: Antigen specificity was not determined for the expanded peripheral T cells.

Comment on this clone: Its matching antigen is unknown.

Produced via immunoSEQ multiplex PCR; TCRdb's table is partial and in-frame only. The sample lists some 130,000 clones; around nine tenths were seen once. V was cut by 6 bases and J by 7 bases, with 21 bases left in between. Germline CDR1 LNHDA, CDR2 SQIVND (reference sequence). The CDR3 has 15 residues. With baseline, cycle 4 day 1, and cycle 7 day 1 as timepoints, blood was sampled. This TCR was recovered from an adult with an advanced solid tumor such as melanoma, head and neck, liver or kidney cancer. The J gene is TRBJ2-5, the V gene TRBV19; TRBD1 is a possible D gene (6 bases). This material consisted of CD4+ or CD8+ T cells sorted from blood, taken in a trial of the OX40 agonist ivuxolimab. The CDR3 DNA follows: TGTGCCAGTAGGCCGGACAGCCATCCGCGAAGGACCCAGTACTTC. Its protein product is CASRPDSHPRRTQYF.